The rows below give T cell receptor beta chains drawn from one sample of a study of brain T cells in children with intractable seizures. The data were produced by immunoSEQ multiplex PCR, yet TCRdb's version contains in-frame clones alone and is incomplete. The sample lists over 95,000 clones, roughly 92% seen once, with around 4% in the top ten. Sequenced material: peripheral blood, taken at surgery. These receptor sequences come from a boy less than two years old with hemimegalencephaly and intractable seizures. The CDR3 runs from the conserved cysteine through the conserved F or W. A D gene is named only where the DNA matches it firmly. Some rows mark clone size as missing; the rest say once, few, many or name a class of expanded clone.

V gene,D gene,J gene,clone size,CDR3 DNA,CDR3 protein
TRBV7-2,TRBD2,TRBJ2-7,NA,TGTGCCAGCAGCTTATGGCGGGAGGGGGTGCAGTACTTC,CASSLWREGVQYF
TRBV12-5,NA,TRBJ2-2,NA,TGTGCTAGTGGTTTGCCGGGCACCGGGGAGCTGTTTTTT,CASGLPGTGELFF
TRBV5-1,TRBD1,TRBJ2-3,NA,TGCGCCAGCAGCCTCCTCAGGGGGAATACGCAGTATTTT,CASSLLRGNTQYF
TRBV12-3/TRBV12-4,NA,TRBJ1-5,NA,TGTGCCAGCAGTTTAAGGGGTCAGCCCCAGCATTTT,CASSLRGQPQHF
TRBV6-5,NA,TRBJ1-6,NA,TGTGCCACCTCTACGGGCCTTAATTCACCCCTCCACTTT,CATSTGLNSPLHF
TRBV7-2,NA,TRBJ1-2,NA,TGTGCCAGCAGCTTAGTGGGGGGCTACACCTTC,CASSLVGGYTF
TRBV5-1,NA,TRBJ1-4,NA,TGCGCCAGCAGCTTGGTCGGGCAGCCGAATGAAAAACTGTTTTTT,CASSLVGQPNEKLFF
TRBV5-5,NA,TRBJ2-7,NA,TGTGCCAGCAGCTTGGATGTTGCAACGTTGGCCTACGAGCAGTACTTC,CASSLDVATLAYEQYF
TRBV7-9,NA,TRBJ2-7,NA,TGTGCCAGCAGCTTGGCGGGTCCGGTTACCTACGAGCAGTACTTC,CASSLAGPVTYEQYF
TRBV9,NA,TRBJ2-1,NA,TGTGCCAGCAGCGTAGGGGGTGGGCCCCACAATGAGCAGTTCTTC,CASSVGGGPHNEQFF
TRBV5-5,TRBD2,TRBJ2-1,NA,TGTGCCAGCAGCTTTACTAGCGATCGGGAGCAGTTCTTC,CASSFTSDREQFF
TRBV6-5,NA,TRBJ1-2,NA,TGTGCCAGCAGTTACAAGGGGTCAGGCTACACCTTC,CASSYKGSGYTF
TRBV19,NA,TRBJ2-1,NA,TGTGCCAGTAGTCTCACATGGTCAAATGAGCAGTTCTTC,CASSLTWSNEQFF
TRBV18,NA,TRBJ2-7,NA,TGTGCCAGCTCACCCCCAGGGGCTGGCTCCTACGAGCAGTACTTC,CASSPPGAGSYEQYF
TRBV7-3,NA,TRBJ2-7,NA,TGTGCCAGCAGCGCCCGCGAGGGGACAACCGACGGACACTACGAGCAGTACTTC,CASSAREGTTDGHYEQYF
TRBV27,NA,TRBJ2-5,NA,TGTGCCAGCACCGCCCCAGGATTCGGCCAAGGGACCCAGTACTTC,CASTAPGFGQGTQYF
TRBV5-4,NA,TRBJ2-1,NA,TGTGCCAGCAGCTCAATTAGCGGACGCTACAATGAGCAGTTCTTC,CASSSISGRYNEQFF
TRBV28,NA,TRBJ2-2,NA,TGTGCCAGCAGCTCCCCTATGGGGCTGGGCACCGGGGAGCTGTTTTTT,CASSSPMGLGTGELFF
TRBV28,NA,TRBJ2-2,NA,TGTGCCAGCAGTTACAGGGCGGACGGGGAGCTGTTTTTT,CASSYRADGELFF
TRBV11-2,TRBD1,TRBJ1-5,NA,TGTGCCAGCAGCTTAGTGGCAGGGGGCTGGCCCCAGCATTTT,CASSLVAGGWPQHF
TRBV29-1,NA,TRBJ1-1,NA,TGCAGCTCCCGTAACATGAACACTGAAGCTTTCTTT,CSSRNMNTEAFF
TRBV9,NA,TRBJ2-1,NA,TGTGCCAGCAACCCGAGTGGTACGAGCTCCTACAATGAGCAGTTCTTC,CASNPSGTSSYNEQFF
TRBV5-1,NA,TRBJ2-5,once,TGCGCCAGCAGCTTTAGCCTAGCCGATTATGAGACCCAGTACTTC,CASSFSLADYETQYF
TRBV27,NA,TRBJ2-7,NA,TGTGCCAGCAGTTTAGGCGGGTCCTACGAGCAGTACTTC,CASSLGGSYEQYF
TRBV18,NA,TRBJ2-2,NA,TGTGCCAGCTCACCCGGACAGAACACCGGGGAGCTGTTTTTT,CASSPGQNTGELFF
TRBV15,TRBD2,TRBJ2-1,NA,TGTGCCACCAACATAGCGGGAGTGGGGAATGAGCAGTTCTTC,CATNIAGVGNEQFF
TRBV28,NA,TRBJ2-7,NA,TGTGCCAGCAGTCCGCTAGGGGAGGACTACGAGCAGTACTTC,CASSPLGEDYEQYF
TRBV24-1,TRBD1,TRBJ2-3,NA,TGTGCCACCAGTGATGGGACAGTTAATGGAATCGACGGTACGCAGTATTTT,CATSDGTVNGIDGTQYF
TRBV20-1,NA,TRBJ1-2,NA,TGCAGTGCTGGGGCAGGGTATGGCTACACCTTC,CSAGAGYGYTF
TRBV15,TRBD2,TRBJ2-5,NA,TGTGCCACCAGCAGAGGATACGGGACTAGCGGGACCCCAGAGACCCAGTACTTC,CATSRGYGTSGTPETQYF
TRBV6-5,NA,TRBJ2-7,NA,TGTGCCAGCAGCCACGCAGGGGATACTACCTACGAGCAGTACTTC,CASSHAGDTTYEQYF
TRBV11-2,TRBD2,TRBJ2-1,NA,TGTGCCAGCAGCTTGACTAGCGGGAGTAACAATGAGCAGTTCTTC,CASSLTSGSNNEQFF
TRBV5-5,NA,TRBJ2-3,NA,TGTGCCAGCGTTATTCGAGGGATTATGAGGTGTTGGGATTTT,CASVIRGIMRCWDF
TRBV7-2,NA,TRBJ2-6,NA,TGTGCCAGCAGCCCCCAAGGACTCCTCTCTGGGGCCAACGTCCTGACTTTC,CASSPQGLLSGANVLTF
TRBV5-1,NA,TRBJ1-1,NA,TGCGCCAGCAGCTTGGCCGGGGTGACTGAAGCTTTCTTT,CASSLAGVTEAFF
TRBV11-2,NA,TRBJ1-1,NA,TGTGCCAGCAGCTTAGATGCAGCGGGCCCTGAAGCTTTCTTT,CASSLDAAGPEAFF
TRBV3-1/TRBV3-2,TRBD1,TRBJ2-3,NA,TGTGCCAGCAGCCAGGGATTTAGGGGGCCAGATACGCAGTATTTT,CASSQGFRGPDTQYF